In its sample, the clone carrying this T cell receptor beta chain was seen once. These data originate in a study of cytomegalovirus exposure and HLA in healthy donors. This PCR relied on a set of 60 Vbeta primers and 13 Jbeta primers. Assay: immunoSEQ multiplex PCR; the TCRdb copy retains only in-frame clones and omits some. The profile shows about 180,000 clones, roughly 82% of them singletons. This CDR3 spans 15 amino acids. Germline loops: CDR1 SNHLY, CDR2 FYNNEI. V lost 4 bases, J lost 3 bases, and 3 bases stayed unmatched. This rearrangement joins TRBV2 to TRBJ2-3, with 11 nucleotides matching TRBD2. The TCR was taken from a girl aged 2-9 years in good health and CMV-seropositive. Sequenced: PBMCs. The CDR3 DNA is TGTGCCAGCAGTGTTAGACTAGCGGGGACAGATACGCAGTATTTT. Its protein is CASSVRLAGTDTQYF. Together with reference TRBV2 and TRBJ2-3, the CDR3 gives the full variable domain: EPEVTQTPSHQVTQMGQEVILRCVPISNHLYFYWYRQILGQKVEFLVSFYNNEISEKSEIFDDQFSVERPDGSNFTLKIRSTKLEDSAMYFCASSVRLAGTDTQYFGPGTRLTVL.